The T cell receptor beta chain under discussion was sequenced for a study of human T cells and chemical hapten exposure (dated by TCRdb to the early 2020s). About the investigation overall: For sensitization, 2% DPC in acetone was applied to an approximately 2 cm by approximately 2 cm area of upper inner arm skin. This study followed changes in the peripheral blood TCR repertoire in vivo during primary and secondary sensitization of alopecia patients to the hapten diphenylcyclopropenone (DPC). The libraries were sequenced as a pool, and the TCR yield per sample differed mostly because of small variations in library volumes within the pool. About 29 alopecia patients gave blood for TCR sequencing at one to four time points (pre-sensitization, 2, 6 and 24 weeks). The patient cohort, mostly female, included alopecia areata with under or over 50% scalp involvement, alopecia totalis and alopecia universalis. Blood samples were taken from patients before sensitization (week 0) and then at 2, 6 and about 24 weeks after DPC sensitization. Throughout the study period of about 23 weeks, patients also received therapeutic DPC doses to the scalp every week. Patch testing on the upper back used Finn chambers containing 0.01% DPC, with scoring done after 6 days according to International Contact Dermatitis Research Group standards.

The time point label for this specimen denotes: patch test 3, about 24 weeks after DPC sensitization. The treatment or condition label on this specimen signifies: therapeutic diphenylcyclopropenone sensitization with weekly scalp DPC. At each patch-test visit, blood was drawn before the patch test was applied. Eligible patients were aged 18 to 70, diagnosed with alopecia, deemed suitable for DPC therapy, and excluded if pregnant. Unfractionated whole blood was collected in Tempus Blood RNA tubes, and total RNA was extracted from that blood. Overall study results and their limits: DPC sensitization did not change the number of TCRs with a frequency above 1 in 1000, and there was no evidence of changes in global repertoire structure. After repeated subsampling, changes were observed in the strength of the expansion versus patch-test correlation and in the threshold at which the correlation became significant. Patch test score was positively correlated with the number of PT1 expanded TCRs, with significance at thresholds 8, 16 and 32 but not at 4. Significantly more large CDR3 similarity clusters were formed by expanded TCRs than by pre-sensitization or healthy control sets, consistent with antigen-driven responses. Because all patients had alopecia, a presumed autoimmune disease, the immune response of the patients might differ from that of healthy individuals.

The library was obtained by RACE. The listed sequencing device is NextSeq 500. During library preparation, unique molecular identifiers were attached to individual cDNA molecules so that TCRs could be counted in a quantitative, reproducible way. For every blood RNA sample, sequencing covered both the TCR alpha and TCR beta chains. Under the source paper's analysis protocol: The median number of TCRs per sample was 95,638, ranging from about 23,224 to 750,000. V, J and CDR3 annotation of the TCR reads was carried out using the Decombinator software suite. For PS versus PT1 abundance plots, all samples were subsampled to the same number of TCRs (28,000). Expanded TCRs were defined as absent before sensitization and observed at least eight times at the 2-week time point. TCRdb reran the public reads through fastp at Q25 and MiXCR, keeping productive beta chains. All rows with the same CDR3 protein become a single entry with the most common DNA and genes. Here the V and J calls rest on TCRdb's processing, not on the authors' analysis. The sample includes just over 95,000 distinct CDR3 sequences, with 25% to 35% observed a single time. Of the sample, 10% is held by the ten largest clones.

This clonotype was counted between two and nine times. Which antigen it targets is not known. One base away there is no much larger clone; base qualities are not given. For CDR1 and CDR2, the germline V gene lists SGHAT and FQNNGV. V loses 8 bases at its end and J loses 3 bases; junction bases beyond the gene matches: 9. The CDR3 contains 14 residues, cysteine and phenylalanine counted. Solely the CDR3 DNA is kept, with 42 bases framed from the first base. The material was whole blood, obtained in connection with sensitization to the hapten diphenylcyclopropenone (DPC). This TCR was recovered from a man in his forties with alopecia areata. Some clones in this sample may be carry-over from other donors' samples. The rearrangement combines TRBV11-2 with TRBJ1-2; 7 bases in the middle match TRBD1. This receptor carries the CDR3 CASRLRGRDYGYTF. Read as DNA, the sequence is TGTGCCAGCCGATTAAGGGGGCGCGACTATGGCTACACCTTC.